Described below is a single T cell receptor beta chain sequence and its context. No antigen is known for it. Unique molecular identifiers were used to barcode this TCRbeta library. MiXCR, applied by TCRdb to the PCR reads, yields one record per CDR3 protein. Here the sample spans about 470,000 distinct CDR3 sequences, 43% being singletons. This sample was taken from a study of T-cell reconstitution after alpha-beta-depleted transplantation in children. The CDR3 runs to 12 residues. CDR1 is MGHDK, CDR2 SYGVNS, per germline. The V gene lost 8 bases and the J gene lost 8 bases, with 15 bases spanning the gap. Broader study findings: Diversity and T-cell counts at one year after transplant derived mostly from new T cells. After transplant, at about two months, alpha-beta T cells were reportedly derived from several hundred expanded graft clones. It was surviving recipient T cells and thymic progenitors that gave some patients high TCRbeta diversity at day 60.

The chain carries TRBV25-1 and TRBJ1-2, with a weak D call TRBD1 (5 bases). The sequence came from a girl between 2 and 10 years old with aplastic anemia, due to receive a stem cell transplant. The sample here was PBMCs, taken before TCRalphabeta/CD19-depleted stem cell transplant. This chain's CDR3 is CASGSGWGGYTF. CDR3 sequence (DNA): TGTGCCAGCGGTTCAGGCTGGGGCGGCTACACCTTC.